These 27 T cell receptor beta chains share one sample of origin, sequenced in a study of Ad26.COV2.S vaccination and SARS-CoV-2 variants. Treatment indicated: some 20 received Ad26.COV2.S at low or high dose, single or two shots; several received placebo; per-sample allocation not given. Sampling was done on day 63 after the first vaccine or placebo injection. Assay: immunoSEQ multiplex PCR; the TCRdb copy retains only in-frame clones and omits some. The data contain 400,000 to 450,000 clones, roughly 91% of them singletons. Sequencing was performed on peripheral blood, taken in a trial of Ad26.COV2.S vaccine versus placebo. These receptors were collected from a person between 18 and 60 years old who received the Ad26.COV2.S COVID-19 vaccine or a placebo.

The genes are TRBV19 and TRBJ1-6; TRBD1 matches 8 bases. Trimming at V came to 5 bases and at J to 8 bases, leaving 2 bases not matched to a gene. CDR1 is LNHDA and CDR2 is SQIVND in the germline V gene (reference sequence). There are 13 residues in the CDR3. CDR3 residues: CASSGTGDSPLHF. The CDR3 DNA follows: TGTGCCAGTAGTGGGACAGGCGATTCACCCCTCCACTTT.

The chain has TRBV3-1 (or the pseudogene TRBV3-2) and TRBJ2-7; no clear D. V lost 1 base and J 9 bases, leaving 10 bases between the germline ends. Germline V gives CDR1 LGHDT, CDR2 YNNKEL (reference sequence). CDR3 length: 12 amino acids. CDR3 sequence (DNA): TGTGCCAGCAGCCAAGGCAGCCTAGTGCAGTACTTC. Its translation is CASSQGSLVQYF.

This rearrangement joins TRBV3-1 (or the pseudogene TRBV3-2) to TRBJ2-7; 7 nucleotides match TRBD1. The CDR3 sequence is 12 residues long. The V gene end was trimmed by 7 bases and the J gene end by 6 bases; junction bases not matched to a gene: 6. Germline V gives CDR1 LGHDT, CDR2 YNNKEL (reference sequence). CDR3 in DNA: TGTGCCAGCATTAACGCAGGGGGCGAGCAGTACTTC. Residues: CASINAGGEQYF.

The J gene is TRBJ2-3, the V gene TRBV27; TRBD1 matches at 7 bases. Germline CDR1 and CDR2: MNHEY and SMNVEV (reference sequence). Trimming removed 10 bases from V and 6 bases from J; junction bases left unmatched: 4. The CDR3 totals 11 residues. Here the CDR3 reads CATTGVDTQYF. CDR3 sequence (DNA): TGTGCCACCACAGGGGTTGATACGCAGTATTTT.

CDR3 coding DNA: TGTGCCAGTAGTATACCCCGAAGCAGTACGCAGTATTTT. Protein product: CASSIPRSSTQYF. The genes are TRBV19 and TRBJ2-3, with D uncertain. Germline assignment: CDR1 LNHDA and CDR2 SQIVND (reference sequence). This CDR3 is built from 13 residues. The V gene lost 2 bases and the J gene lost 8 bases, with 11 bases spanning the gap.

V usage is TRBV15 and J usage is TRBJ1-1; D possibly corresponds to TRBD1 (5 bases). Germline V lookup: CDR1 LNHNV, CDR2 YYDKDF (reference sequence). The V gene lost 0 bases and the J gene lost 6 bases, with 17 bases spanning the gap. This CDR3 is 16 amino acids long. The CDR3 region is CATSREGQGGASEAFF. The CDR3 nucleotides are TGTGCCACCAGCAGAGAGGGTCAGGGAGGCGCCTCTGAAGCTTTCTTT.

The rearrangement joins TRBV29-1 to TRBJ2-2, with a possible D match to TRBD1 (7 bases). The CDR3 is 15 amino acids. Trimming left V 5 bases short and J 0 bases short, with 13 bases between. Germline CDR1 reads SQVTM; CDR2 reads ANQGSEA. DNA for the CDR3: TGCAGCGTTAAGGGGGCTAGCGCGAACACCGGGGAGCTGTTTTTT. Its protein is CSVKGASANTGELFF.

The gene calls are TRBV30 and TRBJ1-1; weak D call: TRBD1 (5 bases). Per the germline V gene, CDR1 is GTSNPN and CDR2 is SVGIG (reference sequence). CDR3 size: 14 residues. V was cut by 4 bases and J by 0 bases, with 12 bases left in between. The CDR3 sequence: CAWTYDRMNTEAFF. In DNA, the CDR3 is TGTGCCTGGACCTACGACAGAATGAACACTGAAGCTTTCTTT.

J is TRBJ2-3 and V is TRBV6-5, with 10 bases lining up with TRBD2. The CDR3 has 15 amino acids. Germline assignment: CDR1 MNHEY and CDR2 SVGAGI. V trimming: 5 bases; J trimming: 3 bases; junction bases outside the gene matches: 5. The CDR3 DNA reads TGTGCCAGCAGTCCCAGCGGGAGGGAGACAGATACGCAGTATTTT. Its translation: CASSPSGRETDTQYF.

The V and J genes are TRBV4-3 and TRBJ2-1, with TRBD2 as a possible D gene (6 bases). CDR1 LGHNA and CDR2 YSLEER come from the germline V gene. The CDR3 length is 14 residues. V lost 1 base, J lost 10 bases, and 14 bases lay in between. In nucleotides, the CDR3 is TGCGCCAGCAGCCAAGGGGAGGTTAAGGGGGAGCAGTTCTTC. It specifies CASSQGEVKGEQFF.

This rearrangement joins TRBV29-1 to TRBJ1-2; 7 positions match TRBD1. This CDR3 region has 13 residues. Germline-derived CDR1 and CDR2 are SQVTM and ANQGSEA. V lost 8 bases and J lost 5; bases outside the gene matches: 11. CDR3: CSRHTGAWYGYTF. The DNA of the CDR3 is TGCAGCAGGCACACAGGGGCTTGGTATGGCTACACCTTC.

This chain links TRBV7-3 with TRBJ1-5, with TRBD1 matching 8 bases. V lost 5 bases to trimming and J lost 10 bases; unmatched junction nucleotides: 7. CDR1 is SGHTA, CDR2 FQGTGA, per germline. The length of the CDR3 is 13 residues. CDR3 amino acids: CASSRDRLSPQHF. The CDR3 DNA sequence: TGTGCCAGCAGCCGGGACAGGCTCAGCCCCCAGCATTTT.

V usage is TRBV28 and J usage is TRBJ1-5, with 8 bases identical to TRBD1. The CDR3 length is 14 residues. With 4 bases clipped from V and 7 bases from J, the junction kept 6 bases outside the gene matches. Germline V lookup: CDR1 MDHEN, CDR2 SYDVKM. The CDR3 loop is CASSWGTGEQPQHF. CDR3 sequence (DNA): TGTGCCAGCAGTTGGGGGACAGGAGAGCAGCCCCAGCATTTT.

The sample holds one count of this clone. The rearrangement uses TRBV18 and TRBJ2-7; D gene ambiguous. CDR3 size: 13 residues. V dropped 4 bases and J dropped 3 bases, with 10 bases sitting between them. Per germline, CDR1 KGHSH and CDR2 LQKENI. CDR3 bases: TGTGCCAGCTCACAGGTATCCGACTACGAGCAGTACTTC. It specifies CASSQVSDYEQYF. Full variable domain (rest looked up from reference TRBV18 and TRBJ2-7): NAGVMQNPRHLVRRRGQEARLRCSPMKGHSHVYWYRQLPEEGLKFMVYLQKENIIDESGMPKERFSAEFPKEGPSILRIQQVVRGDSAAYFCASSQVSDYEQYFGPGTRLTVT.

Remarks on this clone: The sample holds other DNA sequences that translate to the same CDR3. This chain uses TRBV5-1 with TRBJ1-5, with TRBD1 as a possible D gene (5 bases). The germline V gene encodes CDR1 SGHRS and CDR2 YFSETQ. The germline V and J ends were trimmed by 0 bases and 5 bases, with 9 bases remaining between them. The CDR3 covers 14 residues. This chain's CDR3 is CASSLGGTDQPQHF. In DNA, the CDR3 is TGCGCCAGCAGCTTGGGGGGGACCGATCAGCCCCAGCATTTT.

This clone was recorded a few times. The sample carries other DNA sequences with the same CDR3. The chain combines TRBV18 with TRBJ2-1; 10 positions match TRBD2. The germline CDR1 and CDR2 sequences are KGHSH and LQKENI. The CDR3 covers 15 residues. The V and J ends lost 3 bases and 4 bases, in that order; junction bases with no gene match: 3. CDR3 sequence: CASSPRTSGYNEQFF. DNA for the CDR3: TGTGCCAGCTCACCCCGGACTAGCGGTTACAATGAGCAGTTCTTC.

This clone came up a few times. This rearrangement joins TRBV18 to TRBJ2-5, with 9 bases aligning to TRBD1. Per germline, CDR1 KGHSH and CDR2 LQKENI. The CDR3 extends over 16 amino acids. V lost 0 bases to trimming and J lost 5 bases; unmatched junction nucleotides: 7. The DNA for the CDR3 is TGTGCCAGCTCACCACCGGGACAGGGAATGGAGGAGACCCAGTACTTC. Its protein is CASSPPGQGMEETQYF.

The chain uses TRBV6-5 and TRBJ1-1; D gene unclear. The germline gives CDR1 MNHEY, CDR2 SVGAGI. Trimming left V 6 bases short and J 7 bases short, with 15 bases between. The CDR3 length is 13 residues. CDR3 DNA sequence: TGTGCCAGCAGACCCACGACACGGGATGAAGCTTTCTTT. Residues: CASRPTTRDEAFF.

The chain has TRBV3-1 (or the pseudogene TRBV3-2) and TRBJ2-7, with D hard to call. The V and J ends lost 2 bases and 0 bases respectively, with 5 bases between them. Germline-derived CDR1 and CDR2 are LGHDT and YNNKEL (reference sequence). The length of the CDR3 is 13 residues. DNA of the CDR3: TGTGCCAGCAGCCAACTGGACTCCTACGAGCAGTACTTC. Protein product: CASSQLDSYEQYF.

V is TRBV29-1 and J is TRBJ1-2; unclear D gene. Germline CDR1 reads SQVTM; CDR2 reads ANQGSEA. The CDR3 runs 13 residues. Trimming cost V 5 bases and J 2 bases, with 12 bases left between them. The CDR3 sequence: CSVTGGNNYGYTF. The CDR3 region has the DNA TGCAGCGTTACGGGAGGAAACAACTATGGCTACACCTTC.

The genes are TRBV10-3 and TRBJ1-2, with a tentative D call TRBD1 (5 bases). The CDR3 sequence is 17 residues long. Germline V gene sequence: CDR1 ENHRY, CDR2 SYGVKD. V shed 2 bases and J shed 2 bases, with 18 bases lying between them. CDR3 amino acids: CAISETILKGLNYGYTF. In DNA, the CDR3 is TGTGCCATCAGTGAGACCATACTTAAGGGGCTAAACTATGGCTACACCTTC.

The V gene is TRBV4-3, the J gene TRBJ2-3, with D possibly being TRBD1 (6 bases). CDR3 length: 18 residues. CDR1 LGHNA and CDR2 YSLEER come from the germline V gene. Deletions cut 5 bases from V and 0 bases from J, with 21 bases between. The CDR3 loop is CASSSNPGQQASTDTQYF. The CDR3 bases are TGCGCCAGCAGCTCTAACCCTGGACAGCAAGCTAGCACAGATACGCAGTATTTT.

The chain carries TRBV11-3 and TRBJ2-3; TRBD2 matches at 8 bases. V trimming: 3 bases; J trimming: 6 bases; junction bases outside the gene matches: 2. CDR1 and CDR2 (germline): SGHNT, YENEEA. This CDR3 is 13 amino acids long. CDR3 DNA: TGTGCCAGCAGCTTGGGCGGGAGGGATACGCAGTATTTT. It is translated as CASSLGGRDTQYF.

V is TRBV28 and J is TRBJ1-1; TRBD1 agrees at 10 bases. This CDR3 has 13 amino acids. Germline CDR1 and CDR2: MDHEN and SYDVKM. The V segment lost 3 bases and the J segment 11 bases; nucleotides outside the gene matches: 6. The CDR3 sequence: CASSLGDRGLAFF. CDR3 nucleotide sequence: TGTGCCAGCAGTTTGGGGGACAGGGGCTTGGCTTTCTTT.

The chain is built from TRBV5-6 and TRBJ2-1; tentatively, D is TRBD2 (6 bases). Germline CDR1 is SGHDT and CDR2 is YYEEEE. The CDR3 spans 14 residues. V lost 4 bases and J 10 bases, leaving 18 bases between the germline ends. CDR3 coding DNA: TGTGCCAGCAGCCTAGACTACCCGGCGGGAGAGCAGTTCTTC. It yields the protein CASSLDYPAGEQFF.

The gene calls are TRBV6-6 and TRBJ2-1; 10 bases are shared with TRBD2. The CDR3 is made up of 14 amino acids. The germline V gene encodes CDR1 MNHNY and CDR2 SVGAGI (reference sequence). V lost 7 bases and J lost 9; bases outside the gene matches: 9. The CDR3 loop is CASIRTSGWGEQFF. The CDR3 coding sequence is TGTGCCAGCATTCGGACTAGCGGATGGGGTGAGCAGTTCTTC.

This clone turned up a few times. This sequence joins TRBV24-1 and TRBJ2-5; 11 nucleotides line up with TRBD2. V gave up 3 bases and J gave up 5 bases; unmatched junction bases: 7. Germline CDR1 reads KGHDR; CDR2 reads SFDVKD. This CDR3 has 16 amino acids. Here the CDR3 DNA reads TGTGCCACCAGTGATCCACTAGCGGGAGTATTTGAGACCCAGTACTTC. Translating gives CATSDPLAGVFETQYF.